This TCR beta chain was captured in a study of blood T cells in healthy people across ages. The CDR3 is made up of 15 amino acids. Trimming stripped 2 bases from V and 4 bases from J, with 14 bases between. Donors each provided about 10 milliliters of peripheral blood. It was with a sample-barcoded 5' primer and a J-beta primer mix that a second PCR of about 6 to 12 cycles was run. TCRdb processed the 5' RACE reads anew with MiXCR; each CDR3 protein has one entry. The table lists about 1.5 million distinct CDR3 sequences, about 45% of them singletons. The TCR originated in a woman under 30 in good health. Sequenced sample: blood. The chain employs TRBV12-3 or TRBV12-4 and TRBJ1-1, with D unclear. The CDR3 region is CASSLSVNRGTEAFF. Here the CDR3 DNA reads TGTGCCAGCAGTTTATCAGTGAATAGAGGCACTGAAGCTTTCTTT.